This paragraph covers one T cell receptor (beta chain) sequence. The identical CDR3 is also encoded by other nucleotide sequences in the sample. The CDR3 spans 12 residues. V lost 2 bases to trimming and J lost 5 bases, with 6 bases between them. CDR1 is LGHDT, CDR2 YNNKEL, per germline (reference sequence). The sample is drawn from a study of blood T cell repertoires in COVID-19. Self-reported history from a screening survey and questionnaire set each donor's cohort. Measured with immunoSEQ multiplex PCR; TCRdb has only the in-frame clones, and not every one. The sample records over 250,000 clones, 88% being singletons.

The chain is built from TRBV3-1 (or the pseudogene TRBV3-2) and TRBJ1-1, with D unclear. The clonotype was recovered from a woman between 50 and 59 years old who had recovered from COVID-19. Sequencing was done on a sample of PBMCs or T cells enriched from blood (not recorded which). The CDR3 spells CASSQRDTEAFF. The CDR3 DNA sequence: TGTGCCAGCAGCCAACGGGATACTGAAGCTTTCTTT.